This T cell receptor beta chain was documented in a study of T cell repertoires in cytomegalovirus infection. Findings of the study overall: CMV-specific HLA-C-restricted TCR beta clonotypes dominated the ex vivo response. Adding up the frequency of public TCR beta families identified people who carried CMV plus the relevant HLA.

Germline assignment: CDR1 MGHRA and CDR2 YSYEKL. J gave up 6 bases and V 4 bases, and 9 bases lay outside the gene matches. The CDR3 is 16 amino acids. This clonotype showed up many times. The antigen is undetermined. TCRdb redid the calling of the reads with MiXCR, one entry per CDR3 protein. The sample shows almost 90,000 distinct CDR3 sequences, less than 30% of them seen only once. The sequencing used CD8+ T cells from cultured PBMCs, collected from culture after CMV antigen stimulation. This clonotype originated in a human donor in good health (CMV status not recorded). Some clones in this sample may be carry-over from other donors' samples. V and J are TRBV4-1 and TRBJ2-3; 11 bases fit TRBD2. CDR3 in amino acids: CASSLRTSGGLDTQYF. The DNA of the CDR3 is TGCGCCAGCAGCCTACGAACTAGCGGGGGCCTTGATACGCAGTATTTT.